Each of the 5 T cell receptor beta chains below was sequenced from the same sample in a study of breast tumors, draining lymph nodes, adjacent tissues. A single record per CDR3 protein comes from TCRdb applying MiXCR to the multiplex PCR reads. The sample yields approximately 210,000 distinct CDR3 sequences, less than 35% seen once. The lymph nodes were axillary draining lymph nodes from breast cancer patients. The sequenced sample consisted of axillary lymph node tissue. All receptors derive from a female donor with breast cancer. Some clones in this sample may be carry-over from other donors' samples.

The chain joins TRBV2 to TRBJ1-1, with 7 nucleotides matching TRBD1. Germline CDR1 is SNHLY and CDR2 is FYNNEI. The ends lost 6 bases at V and 1 base at J; junction bases unmatched: 2. CDR3 length: 13 residues. As DNA, the CDR3 is TGTGCCAGCAGGGGGGACAGGAACACTGAAGCTTTCTTT. Protein product: CASRGDRNTEAFF.

This rearrangement joins TRBV12-3 or TRBV12-4 to TRBJ1-3; 7 bases match TRBD1. V lost 3 bases, J lost 3 bases, and 5 bases stayed unmatched. The CDR3 is 15 amino acids. CDR3 bases: TGTGCCAGCAGTTTTTCGACAGGGAATGGAAACACCATATATTTT. It yields the protein CASSFSTGNGNTIYF.

This clonotype was counted between two and nine times. The rearrangement uses TRBV6-5 and TRBJ2-1; 9 bases are shared with TRBD1. Losses at the gene ends were 1 base for V and 5 bases for J; bases not matched to a gene: 3. Germline V lookup: CDR1 MNHEY, CDR2 SVGAGI. This CDR3 contains 15 residues. DNA for the CDR3: TGTGCCAGCAGTTACTTGGGACAGGGTAACAATGAGCAGTTCTTC. Its protein product is CASSYLGQGNNEQFF.

A word on this clonotype: Relative to the germline gene, one junction end is altered; a read error may explain this. CDR3 coding DNA: TGTGCCAGCAGCTTAGAAGGGGGTTATGGCCACACCTTC. Protein sequence: CASSLEGGYGHTF. The chain is built from TRBV11-1 and TRBJ1-2, with TRBD1 as a possible D gene (6 bases). From germline, CDR1 is SGHAT and CDR2 FQDESV (reference sequence). The CDR3 has 13 residues.

There are many counts of this clonotype. The J gene is TRBJ2-1, the V gene TRBV7-8, with TRBD2 matching 8 bases. V gave up 5 bases and J gave up 4 bases; unmatched junction bases: 7. This CDR3 comprises 15 residues. Germline-derived CDR1 and CDR2 are SGHVS and FQNEAQ. The CDR3 nucleotides are TGTGCCAGCAGCAACCAGCGGGAGTGGTACAATGAGCAGTTCTTC. It yields the protein CASSNQREWYNEQFF.